This T cell receptor beta chain was sequenced during a study of blood T cell repertoires in COVID-19 (dated by TCRdb to about 2020). For the study in its entirety: Collaborator samples came from the United States, Italy and Spain and covered acute and convalescent phases of COVID-19. The material from the prospective study consisted of cDNA or gDNA derived from T cells, B-cell-depleted T cells, or PBMCs. The dataset comprised deeply sampled blood TCRbeta repertoires from subjects exposed to, actively infected with, or recovered from COVID-19. The repertoires were made available in a free public database intended to serve as a resource for research on the immune response to SARS-CoV-2. Samples were obtained from the ongoing ImmuneRACE study (first 160 participants) and from some 1,300 subjects provided by 6 global collaborators. The sample metadata nearly always contained a de-identified subject ID, COVID-19 status, age in years and sex. Where HLA class I and class II types were available, the types were taken from metadata supplied by the sample provider, not from assay-based typing. General conclusions and limits of the study: Clinical and demographic metadata were provided uncurated, with the amount varying by source and participant.

For CDR1 and CDR2, the germline V gene lists LGHNT and FRNRAP. Its CDR3 holds 17 amino acids, cysteine through phenylalanine. The kept DNA is CDR3 alone, 51 bases in frame from the first base. V and J are truncated by 5 bases and 5 bases respectively, leaving an intervening sequence of 19 bases. As regards this clone: Its antigen has not been determined. No base quality information exists; no much larger clone differs at one position.

Whole blood was collected in K2EDTA tubes by collaborating institutions according to the institutions' own protocols. Collaborator samples were shipped for TCRbeta analysis as frozen whole blood, isolated PBMCs, or DNA extracted from either sample type. The immunoSEQ Assay, a bias-controlled multiplex PCR, was used to amplify TCRbeta CDR3 regions from genomic DNA. The study's own analysis went as follows. Within the assay, amplification of reference gene primers was used to estimate how many nucleated cells each sample contained. Sequence reads were collapsed and filtered to measure the absolute abundance of every unique TCRbeta CDR3 rearrangement. Productive Simpson clonality was computed per sample as the square root of Simpson's diversity index over productive rearrangements. TCRdb's version of the immuneACCESS table is confined to in-frame rearrangements and falls short of the full clone set. An unresolved V gene accounts for under half of the shortfall where checked; the remainder is of unknown origin. That table gives V, J and clone size, and the DNA gave D and trimming. The sample yields under 500,000 clones; 80% to 90% were counted once. Roughly 4% of the sample is held by the ten biggest clonotypes.

Recombination connected TRBV12-5 to TRBJ1-6, with TRBD1 as a weak D call on 6 bases. Sequencing used peripheral blood. This receptor was identified in a woman aged 25-40 years with acute or convalescent COVID-19. The CDR3: CASGPAVGAVHNSPLHF. The nucleotide sequence reads TGTGCTAGTGGTCCGGCGGTGGGGGCAGTTCATAATTCACCCCTCCACTTT.